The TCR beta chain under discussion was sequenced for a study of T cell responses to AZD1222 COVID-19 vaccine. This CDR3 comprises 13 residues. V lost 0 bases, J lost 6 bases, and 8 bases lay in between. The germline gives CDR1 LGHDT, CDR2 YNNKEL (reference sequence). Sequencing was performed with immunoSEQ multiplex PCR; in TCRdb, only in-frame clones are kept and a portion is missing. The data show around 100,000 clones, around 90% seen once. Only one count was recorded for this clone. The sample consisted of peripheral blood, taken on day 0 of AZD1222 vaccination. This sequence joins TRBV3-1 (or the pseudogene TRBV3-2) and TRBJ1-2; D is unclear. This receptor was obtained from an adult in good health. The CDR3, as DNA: TGTGCCAGCAGCCAAGATCTGGGAAATGGCTACACCTTC. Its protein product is CASSQDLGNGYTF.